This T cell receptor (beta chain) was retrieved from a study of blood T cells in healthy people across ages. Study-wide results and caveats: Per million T cells, the diversity of TCR beta decreased roughly linearly as age advanced.

This clonotype was counted many times. Its antigen is unknown. No fewer than 5.5 micrograms of total RNA were isolated from every sample. The CDR3 spans 13 residues. Germline values: CDR1 MGHRA, CDR2 YSYEKL. V was shortened by 1 base and J by 7 bases, with 9 bases between the two germline ends. A second PCR, run for roughly 7 to 12 cycles, used a sample-barcoded 5' primer plus a J-beta primer mix. In TCRdb, the 5' RACE reads were re-called with MiXCR into one record per CDR3 protein. The sample has hundreds of thousands of distinct CDR3 sequences, about 50% seen once. This TCR was recovered from an elderly woman in good health. The J gene is TRBJ2-3, the V gene TRBV4-1; D is undetermined. Input material: blood. This CDR3 reads CASSQVQANTQYF. In DNA, the CDR3 is TGCGCCAGCAGCCAAGTTCAAGCCAATACGCAGTATTTT.